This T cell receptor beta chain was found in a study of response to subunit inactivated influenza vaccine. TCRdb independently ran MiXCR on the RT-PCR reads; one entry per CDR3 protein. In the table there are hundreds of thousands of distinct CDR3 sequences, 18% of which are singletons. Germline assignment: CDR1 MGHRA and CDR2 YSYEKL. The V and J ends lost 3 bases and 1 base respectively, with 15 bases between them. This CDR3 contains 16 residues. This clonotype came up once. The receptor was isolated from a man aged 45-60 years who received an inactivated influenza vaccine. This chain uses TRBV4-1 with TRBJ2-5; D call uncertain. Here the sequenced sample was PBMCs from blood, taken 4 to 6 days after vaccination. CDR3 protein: CASSQVPLPIQETQYF. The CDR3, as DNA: TGCGCCAGCAGCCAGGTCCCCCTTCCGATCCAAGAGACCCAGTACTTC.